What follows are 18 T cell receptor beta chains derived from one specimen sequenced in a study of metastatic and nonmetastatic thyroid tumors. TCRdb re-called the PCR reads via MiXCR. The sample has 10,000 to 15,000 clones; around a quarter are singletons. None of the patients had undergone any treatment ahead of thyroid surgery. The material sequenced was tumor tissue. The receptors were sampled from a female donor with papillary thyroid cancer or a benign thyroid nodule (not recorded which). Some clones in this sample may be carry-over from other donors' samples.

This clone came up many times. A much larger clone differs from this one at a single base, so this may be a read error. The rearrangement uses TRBV6-1 and TRBJ2-3; no firm D call. Between the trimmed V and J ends, which lost 6 bases and 6 bases, there was a span of 10 bases. Germline V CDR1 and CDR2: MNHNS, SASEGT. This CDR3 spans 12 amino acids. Here the CDR3 reads CASRWAADTQYF. CDR3 nucleotide sequence: TGTGCCAGCAGGTGGGCCGCGGATACGCAGTATTTT.

This clone was counted a few times. The V call is TRBV6-1, the J call TRBJ2-7; no definite D call. V was pared by 2 bases and J by 4 bases, with 6 bases between. Per the germline V gene, CDR1 is MNHNS and CDR2 is SASEGT. The CDR3 has 12 residues. The CDR3 reads CASSEYGYEQYV. The CDR3 DNA sequence: TGTGCCAGCAGTGAATACGGTTACGAGCAGTACGTC.

This clone was found a few times. The gene calls are TRBV7-8 and TRBJ2-7, with 10 bases that match TRBD2. V was clipped by 3 bases and J by 4 bases; unmatched bases: 9. The CDR3 extends over 16 amino acids. CDR1 is SGHVS, CDR2 FQNEAQ, per germline. CDR3 coding DNA: TGTGCCAGCAGCTTTCTAGCGGGAGAAGCCTCATACGAGCAGTACTTC. It codes for CASSFLAGEASYEQYF.

This clone turned up a few times. This may be a read error, as it is one base from a much larger clone. The chain combines TRBV20-1 with TRBJ2-1, with no clear D. The CDR3 loop spans 12 amino acids. Germline values: CDR1 DFQATT, CDR2 SNEGSKA (reference sequence). The germline V and J ends were trimmed by 7 bases and 5 bases, with 12 bases remaining between them. CDR3 protein: CSEARWNNEQFF. In DNA form, the CDR3 reads TGCAGTGAGGCGCGGTGGAACAATGAGCAGTTCTTC.

V and J are TRBV28 and TRBJ1-1; D perhaps matches TRBD1 (5 bases). The CDR3 sequence is 16 residues long. Trimming took 10 bases from V and 5 from J, leaving 26 bases between them. Germline CDR1 MDHEN, CDR2 SYDVKM. CDR3 region: CATLPGGHGEVTEAFF. DNA of the CDR3: TGTGCCACCCTCCCCGGGGGTCACGGGGAGGTTACTGAAGCTTTCTTT.

The J gene is TRBJ2-2, the V gene TRBV20-1, with 13 bases lining up with TRBD2. V dropped 1 base and J dropped 0; count of bases not matched to a gene: 8. Germline CDR1 DFQATT, CDR2 SNEGSKA (reference sequence). The CDR3 covers 19 residues. The DNA of the CDR3 is TGCAGTGCTAGAGCCCCGGTAGGGACTAGCGGGACGAACACCGGGGAGCTGTTTTTT. Its protein is CSARAPVGTSGTNTGELFF.

This sequence joins TRBV20-1 and TRBJ2-7; possible D gene TRBD1, 6 bases. Trimming removed 6 bases from V and 2 bases from J, with 14 bases in between. Germline V gene lookup returns CDR1 DFQATT and CDR2 SNEGSKA (reference sequence). The CDR3 has 13 amino acids. The DNA for the CDR3 is TGCAGTGCCCTCAGGACAGTAACCTACGAGCAGTACTTC. Translating it yields CSALRTVTYEQYF.

This clone was picked up many times. J is TRBJ2-5 and V is TRBV14; D gene uncertain. V lost 4 bases and J 1 base, leaving 7 bases between the germline ends. This CDR3 has 13 residues. Germline CDR1 is SGHDN and CDR2 is FVKESK. Here the CDR3 reads CASSLLLQETQYF. DNA of the CDR3: TGTGCCAGCAGCCTCCTACTCCAAGAGACCCAGTACTTC.

The rearrangement uses TRBV20-1 and TRBJ2-1; 9 bases align to TRBD2. CDR1 is DFQATT, CDR2 SNEGSKA, per germline (reference sequence). The CDR3 extends over 14 amino acids. The CDR3 DNA follows: TGCAGGGCATATAGCGGGAGAAGAACCAATGAGCAGTTCTTC. Residues: CRAYSGRRTNEQFF.

The sample holds many counts of this clone. The chain couples TRBV4-1 to TRBJ1-4; D is ambiguous. Germline values: CDR1 MGHRA, CDR2 YSYEKL. Trimming cost V 1 base and J 8 bases, with 14 bases left between them. CDR3 length equals 15 residues. The CDR3 reads CASSQGLDVEEKLFF. For the CDR3, the DNA is TGCGCCAGCAGCCAAGGTTTGGATGTTGAAGAAAAACTGTTTTTT.

In its sample, this clone is medium-sized. The V call is TRBV3-1, the J call TRBJ1-2; TRBD1 agrees at 8 bases. The CDR3 consists of 14 residues. Germline CDR1 is LGHDT and CDR2 is YNNKEL (reference sequence). The J segment lost 7 bases and the V segment lost 5 bases, leaving 9 bases of the junction unmatched. The DNA for the CDR3 is TGTGCCAGCAGCGCCCTCGACAGGGGTTCTGGCTACACCTTC. This translates into CASSALDRGSGYTF.

This clone was seen ten or more times. The chain links TRBV4-1 to TRBJ2-7; D might be TRBD2 (5 bases). V shed 2 bases and J shed 4 bases, with 12 bases lying between them. The CDR3 sequence is 14 residues long. The germline V gene encodes CDR1 MGHRA and CDR2 YSYEKL. CDR3 sequence reads: CASSQREWEYEQYF. The CDR3 DNA sequence: TGCGCCAGCAGCCAAAGGGAATGGGAGTACGAGCAGTACTTC.

CDR3 amino acids: CAWSVRPGRRGGGANEKLFF. DNA of the CDR3: TGTGCCTGGAGTGTACGCCCGGGGAGGAGGGGGGGAGGCGCTAATGAAAAACTGTTTTTT. V and J are TRBV30 and TRBJ1-4; weak D call: TRBD1 (6 bases). Germline lookup yields CDR1 GTSNPN and CDR2 SVGIG (reference sequence). The CDR3 runs to 20 residues. Trimming left V 0 bases short and J 3 bases short, with 26 bases between.

This clone was detected many times. In DNA, the CDR3 is TGTGCCAGCAGTTCAGACAGCTTTAACACTGAAGCTTTCTTT. It specifies CASSSDSFNTEAFF. This rearrangement joins TRBV6-1 to TRBJ1-1; a weak D match, TRBD1 (5 bases). CDR1 is MNHNS, CDR2 SASEGT, per germline. V lost 5 bases and J 2 bases, leaving 12 bases between the germline ends. The CDR3 runs to 14 residues.

To note about this clone: Relative to the germline gene, one junction end is altered; a read error may explain this. The V and J genes are TRBV5-1 and TRBJ2-3; 12 nucleotides agree with TRBD2. The CDR3 is 19 amino acids. Germline V gene lookup returns CDR1 SGHRS and CDR2 YFSETQ. Here the CDR3 DNA reads TGCGCCAGCAGCTTTTGGCTAGCGGGAGGGATATCCATCGCAGATACGCAATATTTT. It yields the protein CASSFWLAGGISIADTQYF. Full variable domain (remainder filled in from reference TRBV5-1 and TRBJ2-3): KAGVTQTPRYLIKTRGQQVTLSCSPISGHRSVSWYQQTPGQGLQFLFEYFSETQRNKGNFPGRFSGRQFSNSRSEMNVSTLELGDSALYLCASSFWLAGGISIADTQYFGPGTRLTVL.

This clone appeared many times. This may be a read error: a much more frequent sequence differs by one nucleotide. The same CDR3 also results from other DNA sequences found in this sample. This chain links TRBV4-1 with TRBJ2-7; no clear D gene. Germline loops: CDR1 MGHRA, CDR2 YSYEKL. The CDR3 runs 14 residues. Trimming cost V 4 bases and J 6 bases, with 16 bases left between them. The CDR3 region is CASSPGLNPLEQYF. CDR3 in DNA: TGCGCCAGCAGCCCAGGTCTAAACCCCCTCGAGCAGTACTTC.

In this sample, this clone turned up many times. The chain employs TRBV5-1 and TRBJ2-7; D uncertain. Trimming took off 0 bases at V and 5 bases at J, with 12 bases between the two ends. This CDR3 comprises 14 residues. Germline CDR1 SGHRS, CDR2 YFSETQ. The CDR3 DNA is TGCGCCAGCAGCTTGGACGGGCAGGACGACGAGCAGTACTTC. It codes for CASSLDGQDDEQYF.

A few counts support this clone. CDR3 DNA sequence: TGTGCCAGCACCTCGCAACGGGGGAACCAGTACTTC. Amino acid sequence: CASTSQRGNQYF. V gene TRBV28 combines with J gene TRBJ2-5; D perhaps matches TRBD2 (6 bases). V was trimmed by 7 bases and J by 10 bases, leaving 16 bases between them. The CDR3 is 12 residues long. Germline CDR1 is MDHEN and CDR2 is SYDVKM.